Sequencing of this TCR beta chain was carried out in a study of response to subunit inactivated influenza vaccine (dated by TCRdb to between 2018 and 2020). As for the study more broadly: To follow how T cells responded to a trivalent subunit inactivated influenza vaccine, the researchers relied on deep quantitative profiling of the T cell receptor repertoire. Overall study results and their limits: According to the authors, only a limited number of new T cells may be recruited by each seasonal influenza vaccination.

As regards this clonotype: This clone's antigen is unknown. Base qualities were left out, and no much larger clone turns up one base away.

Libraries came from RT-PCR. Sequencer: Illumina HiSeq 2500. TCRdb trimmed public reads at Q25 via fastp, called clones via MiXCR and kept in-frame beta chains. Entries are consolidated by CDR3 protein sequence, retaining the most common genes and DNA. This sample gives 450,000 to 600,000 distinct CDR3 sequences in total; roughly 7.6% of them show up just once. Together, the top ten hold around 13% of the sample. The junction shows trimming of 5 bases on V and 0 bases on J, plus 14 bases between the germline ends. CDR1 and CDR2, looked up from the germline V gene, are SGHDT and YYEEEE. The CDR3 spans 15 residues, from the cysteine through the phenylalanine. The entry retains the CDR3 DNA only, 45 bases that are in frame from base 1.

This TCR came from a man aged 50 to 69 who received an inactivated influenza vaccine. Donor details come from another sample of the same person, matched by shared clones. Source: PBMCs from blood, taken roughly 24 months after vaccination. The chain uses TRBV5-6 and TRBJ2-5; TRBD1 might be the D gene, on 6 matching bases. The nucleotide sequence is given as TGTGCCAGCAGTCACCGACAGGCAAACCAAGAGACCCAGTACTTC. Its translation reads: CASSHRQANQETQYF.